This T cell receptor beta chain was documented in a study of human T cells and chemical hapten exposure. Notes on the study in general: Clustering by CDR3 similarity yielded significantly more large clusters from expanded TCRs than controls. Alopecia affected the donors, so their immune response may differ from healthy people's.

Time point reported: patch test 3, about 24 weeks after DPC sensitization. Treatment given: therapeutic diphenylcyclopropenone sensitization with weekly scalp DPC. TCRdb analysed the RACE reads with MiXCR anew, one entry per CDR3 protein. The repertoire has tens of thousands of distinct CDR3 sequences, 9.5% to 15% of them found once; the top ten carry around 2.4%. This clonotype showed up many times. Its antigen is currently unknown. The CDR3 runs to 16 residues. Trimming left V 0 bases short and J 5 bases short, with 12 bases between. Germline values: CDR1 KGHDR, CDR2 SFDVKD. The starting material was whole blood, obtained in connection with sensitization to the hapten diphenylcyclopropenone (DPC). The origin of this receptor is a man younger than 40 with alopecia areata. Some clones in this sample may be carry-over from other donors' samples. The chain carries TRBV24-1 and TRBJ2-2; possibly TRBD2 for D (5 bases). The CDR3, as DNA: TGTGCCACCAGTGATTTGGCGGGTTTAGAGACCGGGGAGCTGTTTTTT. Translated, it gives CATSDLAGLETGELFF.